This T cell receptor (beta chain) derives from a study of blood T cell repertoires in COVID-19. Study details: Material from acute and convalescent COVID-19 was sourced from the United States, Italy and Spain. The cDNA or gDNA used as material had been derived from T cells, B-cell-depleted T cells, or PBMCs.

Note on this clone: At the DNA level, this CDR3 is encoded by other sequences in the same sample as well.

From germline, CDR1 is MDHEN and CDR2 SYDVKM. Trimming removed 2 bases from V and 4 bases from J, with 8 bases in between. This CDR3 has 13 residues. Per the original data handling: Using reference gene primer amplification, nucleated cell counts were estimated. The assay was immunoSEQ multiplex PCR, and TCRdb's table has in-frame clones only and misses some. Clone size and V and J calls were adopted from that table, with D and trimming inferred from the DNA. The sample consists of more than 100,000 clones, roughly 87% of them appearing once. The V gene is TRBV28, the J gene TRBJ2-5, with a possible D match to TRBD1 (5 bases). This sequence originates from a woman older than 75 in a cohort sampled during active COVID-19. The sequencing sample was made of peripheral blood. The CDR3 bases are TGTGCCAGCAGTTTAGGCAGGGTAGAGACCCAGTACTTC. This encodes CASSLGRVETQYF.